This is a list of T cell receptor beta chains from one sample in a study of T-cell memory formation after mild COVID-19. TCRdb called the 5' RACE reads again in MiXCR, with one record for every CDR3 protein. The sample has nearly 110,000 distinct CDR3 sequences; 15% to 20% are singletons. Sample: PBMCs or a T cell subset sorted from them (not recorded which). These receptor sequences come from an adult woman who had mild COVID-19 (a few samples of this study predate the infection). Cell type and time point are not known. Both conserved end residues are part of each CDR3. The order of the fields is clone size, V gene, D gene, J gene, CDR3 DNA, CDR3 protein. D genes are given only for firm matches. Expanded clones are given a class, and other clones once, few, many or no size at all.

few,TRBV7-2,NA,TRBJ1-3,TGTGCCAGCAGCCCTTATTTTGGAAACACCATATATTTT,CASSPYFGNTIYF
NA,TRBV7-8,NA,TRBJ2-7,TGTGCCAGCAGCTTAGCCCAGTCCTACGAGCAGTACTTC,CASSLAQSYEQYF
many,TRBV12-3/TRBV12-4,TRBD1,TRBJ1-1,TGTGCCAGCAGACAGGGACAGATGAACACTGAAGCTTTCTTT,CASRQGQMNTEAFF
few,TRBV7-9,TRBD2,TRBJ2-1,TGTGCCAGCAGCTTAGCGGTAATAGCGGGAGGGAGCTCCTACAATGAGCAGTTCTTC,CASSLAVIAGGSSYNEQFF
NA,TRBV18,NA,TRBJ2-1,TGTGCCAGCTCACCTACGAGGAATGGGGCCTACAATGAGCAGTTCTTC,CASSPTRNGAYNEQFF
few,TRBV9,NA,TRBJ2-3,TGTGCCAGCAGCGTAGAAGGATGGAAACAAGATACGCAGTATTTT,CASSVEGWKQDTQYF
few,TRBV29-1,TRBD2,TRBJ2-3,TGCAGCGTCGAAGCGGGAGGGAGGGCAGATACGCAGTATTTT,CSVEAGGRADTQYF
NA,TRBV24-1,NA,TRBJ2-2,TGTGCCACCAGTGATCCCCGCACCGAGCTGTTTTTT,CATSDPRTELFF
many,TRBV4-2,NA,TRBJ1-1,TGTGCCAGCAGCTCCACTGCATTGGCGGGAATGAACACTGAAGCTTTCTTT,CASSSTALAGMNTEAFF
few,TRBV11-2,NA,TRBJ1-6,TGTGCCAGCAGCTCGTCCGGGACCAATAATTCACCCCTCCACTTT,CASSSSGTNNSPLHF
NA,TRBV25-1,NA,TRBJ1-5,TGTGCCAGCAGTACCCAGGGGTTCGGCAATCAGCCCCAGCATTTT,CASSTQGFGNQPQHF
NA,TRBV30,NA,TRBJ1-1,TGTGCCTGGAGTGTATGGGGGGGTGTCACTGAAGCTTTCTTT,CAWSVWGGVTEAFF
few,TRBV4-3,NA,TRBJ2-1,TGCGCCAGCAGCCAAGACTTGGGGGGCTCCTACAATGAGCAGTTCTTC,CASSQDLGGSYNEQFF
NA,TRBV4-2,NA,TRBJ2-2,TGTGCCAGCAGCCAAGTTTTAGCAGGGGAGACCACCGGGGAGCTGTTTTTT,CASSQVLAGETTGELFF
NA,TRBV4-1,NA,TRBJ2-1,TGCGCCAGCAGCCGAGACAGCTACAATGAGCAGTTCTTC,CASSRDSYNEQFF
many,TRBV7-9,TRBD1,TRBJ2-2,TGTGCCAGCAGCTCCGGGACAGGCGATCTCGGGGAGCTGTTTTTT,CASSSGTGDLGELFF
NA,TRBV4-1,NA,TRBJ1-4,TGCGCCAGCAGGGGGGAATTGACCGAAAAACTGTTTTTT,CASRGELTEKLFF
few,TRBV7-6,TRBD1,TRBJ2-7,TGTGCCAGCAGCATTTCCCGACAGGGAGCTGCCTACGAGCAGTACTTC,CASSISRQGAAYEQYF
NA,TRBV7-3,TRBD2,TRBJ2-1,TGTGCCAGCAGCTTATTGTATGGGACTAGCACGGATGAGCAGTTCTTC,CASSLLYGTSTDEQFF
NA,TRBV7-8,TRBD1,TRBJ1-2,TGTGCCAGCAGCTTACTTCCGGGACAGGGGGGAGTCCATGGCTACACCTTC,CASSLLPGQGGVHGYTF
many,TRBV29-1,NA,TRBJ2-6,TGCAGCGTTGAAGGAAGCTCTGGGGCCAACGTCCTGACTTTC,CSVEGSSGANVLTF
many,TRBV7-6,NA,TRBJ2-7,TGTGCCAGCAGCTCAGGCGACAGCTACGAGCAGTACTTC,CASSSGDSYEQYF
NA,TRBV6-6,TRBD2,TRBJ2-1,TGTGCCAGCAGTTACGGGGCGGGAGGGCCTAGGGAGAATGAGCAGTTCTTC,CASSYGAGGPRENEQFF
NA,TRBV29-1,TRBD2,TRBJ2-7,TGCAGCGTGGTAGATCTCGCGGGGGGTTACGAGCAGTACTTC,CSVVDLAGGYEQYF
NA,TRBV24-1,NA,TRBJ2-7,TGTGCCATCAGTCCCGGGGGTGCTTACGAGCAGTACTTC,CAISPGGAYEQYF
many,TRBV6-4,NA,TRBJ2-3,TGTGCCAGCAGTGACTCTCCGGGACGACCGGATACGCAGTATTTT,CASSDSPGRPDTQYF
few,TRBV6-6,NA,TRBJ1-6,TGTGCCAGCAGTTACGGGGATTCAGATTCACCCCTCCACTTT,CASSYGDSDSPLHF
NA,TRBV5-3,NA,TRBJ1-1,TGTGCCAGAAGCTCGATCATCAAGAACACTGAAGCTTTCTTT,CARSSIIKNTEAFF
NA,TRBV7-3,NA,TRBJ1-2,TGTGCCAGCAGCTTATCATCCGGGTATGGCTACACCTTC,CASSLSSGYGYTF
NA,TRBV14,NA,TRBJ1-1,TGTGCCAGCAGCCACAACATCGGGGGGATGAACACTGAAGCTTTCTTT,CASSHNIGGMNTEAFF
NA,TRBV15,NA,TRBJ1-1,TGTGCCACCAGCAGGTCGGGGGTGAACACTGAAGCTTTCTTT,CATSRSGVNTEAFF
NA,TRBV7-9,TRBD1,TRBJ2-1,TGTGCCAGCAGCTTATTCTTAACAGGGGGCAATGAGCAGTTCTTC,CASSLFLTGGNEQFF
few,TRBV7-2,NA,TRBJ1-2,TGTGCCAGCAGCTTGCCAACAGGGAGAGGTGGCTACACCTTC,CASSLPTGRGGYTF
few,TRBV7-6,NA,TRBJ2-5,TGTGCCAGCAGCCCCCTGGGAGAGACCCAGTACTTC,CASSPLGETQYF
few,TRBV6-1,TRBD2,TRBJ2-7,TGTGCCAGCAGTGATGCGGGACTAGCGGGATACTACGAGCAGTACTTC,CASSDAGLAGYYEQYF
few,TRBV20-1,TRBD1,TRBJ2-3,TGCAGTGCTAGAGATAGGGGGACAGCAACAGATACGCAGTATTTT,CSARDRGTATDTQYF
few,TRBV3-1,NA,TRBJ2-3,TGTGCCAGCAGCCAGGGCCGGACAGATACGCAGTATTTT,CASSQGRTDTQYF
few,TRBV7-9,TRBD1,TRBJ1-1,TGTGCCAGCAGGAAGACAACAGGGGGCACTGAAGCTTTCTTT,CASRKTTGGTEAFF
few,TRBV11-3,TRBD1,TRBJ2-5,TGTGCCAGCAGCCCCAGGGGGCGAGAGACCCAGTACTTC,CASSPRGRETQYF
NA,TRBV21-1,NA,TRBJ1-1,TGTGCCAGCAGCCAACCCGGGACAGATAACACTGAAGCTTTCTTT,CASSQPGTDNTEAFF
once,TRBV28,TRBD1,TRBJ2-7,TGTGCCAGCAGGTCTACTACAGGGGATTCGTACGAGCAGTACTTC,CASRSTTGDSYEQYF
few,TRBV7-9,NA,TRBJ2-7,TGTGCCAGCAGGTTGAGTAGCGCCTCCTACGAGCAGTACTTC,CASRLSSASYEQYF
NA,TRBV4-1,NA,TRBJ1-1,TGCGCCAGCAGCCAAGGGCGGGCCTATGAAGCTTTCTTT,CASSQGRAYEAFF
NA,TRBV20-1,NA,TRBJ1-1,TGCAGTGCTAGAGACTCGATGGGGCAGACTGAAGCTTTCTTT,CSARDSMGQTEAFF
NA,TRBV19,TRBD1,TRBJ2-5,TGTGCCAGTAGCCAACCCCGGGACAGACAAGAGACCCAGTACTTC,CASSQPRDRQETQYF
many,TRBV9,NA,TRBJ2-7,TGTGCCAGCAGCGTAGTAGGCGACTCGGGGGAGCAGTACTTC,CASSVVGDSGEQYF
few,TRBV5-1,NA,TRBJ1-1,TGCGCCAGCAGCCTTCCGGACGGCAGTATGAACACTGAAGCTTTCTTT,CASSLPDGSMNTEAFF
few,TRBV27,NA,TRBJ2-1,TGTGCCACCGGAAGGGGGGGGAACTACAATGAGCAGTTCTTC,CATGRGGNYNEQFF
few,TRBV29-1,NA,TRBJ2-1,TGCAGCGTTGAAACGGCCAGAGTCTACAATGAGCAGTTCTTC,CSVETARVYNEQFF
NA,TRBV16,NA,TRBJ1-6,TGTGCCAGCAGCCAATCGATGCTGAGCTCCTATAATTCACCCCTCCACTTT,CASSQSMLSSYNSPLHF
few,TRBV9,TRBD2,TRBJ2-1,TGTGCCAGCAGCGTAGAGGGACTAGCGAGAGATGAGCAGTTCTTC,CASSVEGLARDEQFF
NA,TRBV12-3/TRBV12-4,TRBD2,TRBJ2-1,TGTGCCAGCAGTTTAGTTCCGCGGGGGTATGAGAGTGAGCAGTTCTTC,CASSLVPRGYESEQFF
many,TRBV6-1,TRBD2,TRBJ2-7,TGTGCCAGCACCCCCGGGACTAGCGGGGGTCTTACCTACGAGCAGTACTTC,CASTPGTSGGLTYEQYF
NA,TRBV9,TRBD1,TRBJ2-7,TGTGCCAGCAGCGGACCAATTGACAGGGATGGAGATGTTTACGAGCAGTACTTC,CASSGPIDRDGDVYEQYF
few,TRBV4-1,TRBD1,TRBJ2-7,TGCGCCAGCAGCCCCGGGACAGGGGTCGAGCAGTACTTC,CASSPGTGVEQYF
NA,TRBV11-1,NA,TRBJ2-7,TGTGCCAGCAGCTTAGCGCCGTGGGGGGCGAACTACGAGCAGTACTTC,CASSLAPWGANYEQYF
few,TRBV6-5,TRBD1,TRBJ2-7,TGTGCCAGCAGTTACTCGACAGGGGGTACAGGTACCTACGAGCAGTACTTC,CASSYSTGGTGTYEQYF
few,TRBV20-1,TRBD2,TRBJ2-7,TGCAGTGCTAGAGATCAGACTAGCGGGCACTCCTACGAGCAGTACTTC,CSARDQTSGHSYEQYF
few,TRBV2,NA,TRBJ2-7,TGTGCCAGCAGTGATAATGGCGGGCAGTACTTC,CASSDNGGQYF
few,TRBV6-5,TRBD2,TRBJ2-2,TGTGCCAGCAGTTGGCCACTAGCGGGGGGAAACACCGGGGAGCTGTTTTTT,CASSWPLAGGNTGELFF